The sequence of this T cell receptor beta chain was determined in a study of CD8+ T cells in alopecia areata. The wider study: At a dose of 5 to 10 mg twice daily, oral tofacitinib was given to treated patients. The tofacitinib course ran for 6 to 18 months and was followed by 6 months off drug.

Extracted from the samples, RNA was reverse transcribed into cDNA to serve as the sequencing template. Using immunoSEQ multiplex PCR, the repertoire was profiled, and TCRdb retains in-frame clones only, with some absent. This table holds about 300,000 clones, 58% found once. To note about this clone: Its antigen is as yet unknown.

Study results and caveats: Scalp clonality, along with expanded CD8+ clones among the top 100, was significantly decreased by tofacitinib.

Treatment defined: oral pan-JAK inhibitor, 5-10 mg twice daily. The CDR3 length is 15 residues. V was clipped by 5 bases and J by 1 base, with 9 bases between them. CDR1 and CDR2 from the germline V gene are MNHEY and SMNVEV (reference sequence). The starting material was CD4+ T cells sorted from blood, obtained at week 24, from a patient treated with tofacitinib. The source of this sequence is a human donor with alopecia areata. V usage is TRBV27 and J usage is TRBJ1-6, with D uncertain. The DNA for the CDR3 is TGTGCCAGCAGTACTAGTGGGTCCTATAATTCACCCCTCCACTTT. Translated: CASSTSGSYNSPLHF.